These 2 T cell receptor beta chains were sequenced from one sample in a study of radiotherapy plus CTLA-4 blockade in lung cancer. The table came from immunoSEQ multiplex PCR; TCRdb's copy has only in-frame clones and leaves some out. The table includes 95,000 to 150,000 clones, approximately 90% detected once. Sequenced material: peripheral blood, taken from a patient treated with radiotherapy plus ipilimumab. The receptor set was obtained from a human donor with non-small cell lung cancer that progressed on radiotherapy plus ipilimumab.

The chain uses TRBV10-2 and TRBJ2-3, with D perhaps matching TRBD2 (5 bases). The CDR3 runs to 17 residues. Deletions cut 0 bases from V and 1 base from J, with 14 bases between. Per germline, CDR1 WSHSY and CDR2 SAAADI. The CDR3 DNA reads as TGCGCCAGCAGTGAGTCTGGACTCCCCGGGGGCACAGATACGCAGTATTTT. The encoded protein is CASSESGLPGGTDTQYF.

The gene calls are TRBV15 and TRBJ1-5, with TRBD1 as a possible D gene (6 bases). V dropped 0 bases and J dropped 6 bases, with 12 bases sitting between them. The CDR3 covers 15 residues. Germline CDR1 LNHNV, CDR2 YYDKDF (reference sequence). CDR3 in amino acids: CATSRDYGGGQPQHF. The CDR3 coding sequence is TGTGCCACCAGCAGAGATTACGGAGGGGGTCAGCCCCAGCATTTT.